One and the same sample provided the 20 T cell receptor beta chains below, sequenced in a study of blood T cell repertoires in COVID-19. Method: immunoSEQ multiplex PCR; TCRdb's copy keeps in-frame clones and lacks some. Of approximately 300,000 clones in the sample, roughly 90% were seen once. Sequenced material: PBMCs or T cells enriched from blood (not recorded which). These receptor sequences come from a man in his 60s who had recovered from COVID-19.

The V and J genes are TRBV7-3 and TRBJ2-1; 11 bases map to TRBD1. This CDR3 comprises 14 residues. Looked up from germline, CDR1 is SGHTA and CDR2 is FQGTGA. V lost 0 bases to trimming and J lost 12 bases; unmatched junction nucleotides: 4. The CDR3 DNA sequence: TGTGCCAGCAGCTTAACCCACGGGACAGGGGGGCAGTTCTTC. Protein product: CASSLTHGTGGQFF. Together with reference TRBV7-3 and TRBJ2-1, the CDR3 gives the full variable domain: GAGVSQTPSNKVTEKGKYVELRCDPISGHTALYWYRQSLGQGPEFLIYFQGTGAADDSGLPNDRFFAVRPEGSVSTLKIQRTERGDSAVYLCASSLTHGTGGQFFGPGTRLTVL.

V and J are TRBV28 and TRBJ2-1; 7 positions match TRBD2. The CDR3 totals 16 residues. After removal of 3 bases from V and 3 bases from J, the junction contained 8 bases not matched to a gene. Looked up from germline, CDR1 is MDHEN and CDR2 is SYDVKM. The CDR3 region is CASSLTASGYYNEQFF. The CDR3, as DNA: TGTGCCAGCAGTTTGACGGCTAGCGGATACTACAATGAGCAGTTCTTC.

The chain recombines TRBV9 with TRBJ2-5, with 10 bases that match TRBD2. The CDR3 has 15 residues. V shed 3 bases, J shed 5 bases, and the junction held 7 bases outside the gene matches. From germline, CDR1 is SGDLS and CDR2 YYNGEE. CDR3 sequence (DNA): TGTGCCAGCAGCGCTAGCGGGAGAACCGGGGAGACCCAGTACTTC. Translation gives CASSASGRTGETQYF.

The chain combines TRBV18 with TRBJ2-7; D might be TRBD2 (6 bases). Germline CDR1 reads KGHSH; CDR2 reads LQKENI. Trimming took 2 bases from V and 5 from J, leaving 16 bases between them. The CDR3 contains 15 residues. The CDR3 sequence is CASSPVTSIRDEQYF. In DNA form, the CDR3 reads TGTGCCAGCTCACCAGTAACTAGCATTCGGGACGAGCAGTACTTC.

The chain uses TRBV6-1 and TRBJ2-3, with a weak D call TRBD2 (5 bases). The CDR3 extends over 12 amino acids. V shed 3 bases and J shed 5 bases, with 6 bases lying between them. In germline, CDR1 is MNHNS, CDR2 SASEGT. The CDR3 spells CASSESGDTQYF. The CDR3 DNA follows: TGTGCCAGCAGTGAGAGCGGAGATACGCAGTATTTT.

The gene calls are TRBV27 and TRBJ2-3; 10 bases match TRBD2. CDR1 and CDR2 from the germline V gene are MNHEY and SMNVEV (reference sequence). The J segment lost 2 bases and the V segment lost 8 bases, leaving 7 bases of the junction unmatched. CDR3 length: 15 amino acids. The CDR3 here is CASFLSGRATDTQYF. The CDR3 bases are TGTGCCAGCTTCCTAAGCGGGAGGGCCACAGATACGCAGTATTTT.

The chain is built from TRBV7-9 and TRBJ1-1; TRBD1 aligns across 7 bases. This CDR3 comprises 15 residues. CDR1 and CDR2 from the germline V gene are SEHNR and FQNEAQ (reference sequence). Losses at the gene ends were 3 bases for V and 3 bases for J; bases not matched to a gene: 7. For the CDR3, the DNA is TGTGCCAGCAGCTTTCTCTCAGGGGGTGACACTGAAGCTTTCTTT. Translated, it gives CASSFLSGGDTEAFF.

The chain carries TRBV18 and TRBJ2-1; D perhaps matches TRBD2 (6 bases). Germline V lookup: CDR1 KGHSH, CDR2 LQKENI. The CDR3 extends over 14 amino acids. The V end was cut by 3 bases, the J end by 7 bases, with 13 bases between. This chain's CDR3 is CASSPGSRQNEQFF. CDR3 DNA sequence: TGTGCCAGCTCACCCGGGAGTCGGCAAAATGAGCAGTTCTTC.

The chain links TRBV25-1 to TRBJ2-7; 10 bases line up with TRBD2. The germline V gene encodes CDR1 MGHDK and CDR2 SYGVNS. V lost 7 bases and J lost 5; bases outside the gene matches: 5. The CDR3 extends over 13 amino acids. The CDR3 DNA follows: TGTGCCAGCACCAAAGCGGGAGGGCACGAGCAGTACTTC. It yields the protein CASTKAGGHEQYF.

V and J are TRBV5-6 and TRBJ2-3; no firm D call. The CDR3 sequence is 13 residues long. The germline V gene encodes CDR1 SGHDT and CDR2 YYEEEE. Trimming stripped 4 bases from V and 3 bases from J, with 9 bases between. CDR3 residues: CASSRTGTDTQYF. The CDR3 nucleotides read TGTGCCAGCAGCCGAACCGGGACAGATACGCAGTATTTT.

The rearrangement uses TRBV2 and TRBJ2-2, with TRBD2 matching 9 bases. Trimming removed 4 bases from V and 6 bases from J; junction bases left unmatched: 6. The germline CDR1 and CDR2 sequences are SNHLY and FYNNEI. This CDR3 is built from 15 residues. The CDR3 DNA sequence: TGTGCCAGCAGTGCGGTGCTAGCGGGATCCGGGGAGCTGTTTTTT. Its protein product is CASSAVLAGSGELFF.

The rearrangement links TRBV2 to TRBJ2-6, with 9 bases aligning to TRBD1. This CDR3 comprises 20 residues. The germline CDR1 and CDR2 sequences are SNHLY and FYNNEI. The ends lost 0 bases at V and 0 bases at J; junction bases unmatched: 9. CDR3 bases: TGTGCCAGCAGTGAAGCGCTTTTAGGACAGGGGACCTCTGGGGCCAACGTCCTGACTTTC. As protein: CASSEALLGQGTSGANVLTF.

The V gene is TRBV10-2, the J gene TRBJ2-2; a weak D match, TRBD1 (5 bases). Trimming removed 8 bases from V and 7 bases from J, with 14 bases in between. The CDR3 sequence is 13 residues long. Per the germline V gene, CDR1 is WSHSY and CDR2 is SAAADI. The CDR3 sequence is CASLPAGYGELFF. CDR3 DNA: TGCGCCAGCCTTCCAGCAGGGTACGGGGAGCTGTTTTTT.

The V call is TRBV19, the J call TRBJ2-1, with 12 positions matching TRBD2. The V gene's germline CDR1 is LNHDA and CDR2 SQIVND (reference sequence). Trimming at V came to 9 bases and at J to 8 bases, leaving 8 bases not matched to a gene. CDR3 length: 14 amino acids. CDR3 bases: TGTGCCAGCGGACTAGCGGGAAAACGCGATGAGCAGTTCTTC. Translated, it gives CASGLAGKRDEQFF. The variable domain in full, with the rest retrieved from reference TRBV19 and TRBJ2-1, is DGGITQSPKYLFRKEGQNVTLSCEQNLNHDAMYWYRQDPGQGLRLIYYSQIVNDFQKGDIAEGYSVSREKKESFPLTVTSAQKNPTAFYLCASGLAGKRDEQFFGPGTRLTVL.

The genes are TRBV19 and TRBJ1-2; 11 bases fit TRBD1. The germline CDR1 and CDR2 sequences are LNHDA and SQIVND (reference sequence). V shed 5 bases, J shed 6 bases, and the junction held 11 bases outside the gene matches. This CDR3 is built from 16 residues. The CDR3 protein is CASSLIRDRGINGYTF. CDR3 coding DNA: TGTGCCAGTAGTTTAATCCGGGACAGGGGGATCAATGGCTACACCTTC.

This rearrangement joins TRBV7-2 to TRBJ1-1; possible D gene TRBD1, 6 bases. The length of the CDR3 is 14 residues. Trimming took off 6 bases at V and 4 bases at J, with 15 bases between the two ends. Germline V gene sequence: CDR1 SGHTA, CDR2 FQGNSA. The CDR3 reads CASRLGQGPTEAFF. The CDR3 DNA follows: TGTGCCAGCAGGCTAGGGCAGGGGCCCACTGAAGCTTTCTTT.

The gene calls are TRBV28 and TRBJ2-5; perhaps TRBD1 as D (6 bases). V shed 3 bases and J shed 4 bases, with 18 bases lying between them. Germline V gene lookup returns CDR1 MDHEN and CDR2 SYDVKM. The CDR3 extends over 16 amino acids. The CDR3 loop reads CASSFRGSRGSETQYF. The CDR3 DNA sequence: TGTGCCAGCAGTTTTAGGGGGTCGAGAGGATCAGAGACCCAGTACTTC.

The V and J genes are TRBV18 and TRBJ2-7; TRBD1 matches 8 bases. J was trimmed by 0 bases and V by 3 bases; bases with no gene match: 13. There are 18 residues in the CDR3. Germline V gene data show CDR1 as KGHSH and CDR2 as LQKENI. CDR3: CASSPDTLKDRDSYEQYF. The CDR3 coding sequence is TGTGCCAGCTCACCGGACACATTAAAGGACAGGGACTCCTACGAGCAGTACTTC.

This rearrangement joins TRBV5-1 to TRBJ1-2; D is undetermined. The ends were cut back, 3 bases at V and 7 bases at J, with 19 bases in the middle. Germline assignment: CDR1 SGHRS and CDR2 YFSETQ. The CDR3 loop spans 15 amino acids. The CDR3 DNA is TGCGCCAGCAGCTCCGGCCCCGAGCGGGTCTCTGGCTACACCTTC. It encodes CASSSGPERVSGYTF.

This chain uses TRBV6-1 with TRBJ1-5; TRBD1 aligns across 7 bases. The junction had 6 bases not matched to a gene; V was cut back by 4 bases and J by 0 bases. The CDR3 runs 16 residues. The germline V gene has CDR1 MNHNS and CDR2 SASEGT. For the CDR3, the DNA is TGTGCCAGCAGTGGGGACAGCATCTATAGCAATCAGCCCCAGCATTTT. Translation gives CASSGDSIYSNQPQHF.